This T cell receptor (beta chain) was recovered during a study of prognosis after radiotherapy for stage I lung cancer. Per germline, CDR1 SGHDT and CDR2 YYEEEE. V was clipped by 3 bases and J by 3 bases, with 13 bases between them. The CDR3 runs 14 residues. TCR beta CDR3 was amplified from genomic DNA by two-round multiplex PCR. First-round PCR employed TRBV- and TRBJ-specific primers for each gene. TCRdb ran MiXCR on the multiplex PCR reads and lists one entry per CDR3 protein. The sample carries fewer than 30,000 distinct CDR3 sequences, about 43% recorded once. The V gene is TRBV5-6, the J gene TRBJ2-7; D possibly corresponds to TRBD1 (6 bases). The sequence came from a donor at least 50 years old with non-small cell lung cancer. Sequences were derived from PBMCs, sampled before or after stereotactic body radiation therapy (not recorded which). This CDR3 reads CASSYGTWLYEQYF. In nucleotides, the CDR3 is TGTGCCAGCAGCTATGGGACATGGCTCTACGAGCAGTACTTC.